The clone carrying this TCR beta chain was found a few times. This entry comes from a study of cytomegalovirus exposure and HLA in healthy donors. About the research overall: Drawn from HLA-typed donors, 65 million to 100 million unique TCRs were held in an early data release.

Germline V gene data show CDR1 as MNHEY and CDR2 as SMNVEV (reference sequence). J gave up 4 bases and V 3 bases, and 3 bases lay outside the gene matches. This CDR3 comprises 16 residues. The donors gave bone marrow, and they were healthy. A multiplex PCR was run with 60 Vbeta primers and 13 Jbeta primers. Data came from immunoSEQ multiplex PCR; TCRdb stores just in-frame clones and leaves some out. Found here are about 70,000 clones, about 74% of them singletons; the top ten hold roughly 10%. This chain links TRBV27 with TRBJ2-3; 14 nucleotides match TRBD2. Sequencing was performed on PBMCs. The sequence came from a human donor in good health. CDR3 in amino acids: CASSFRLAGGADTQYF. The CDR3, as DNA: TGTGCCAGCAGTTTCAGACTAGCGGGAGGGGCAGATACGCAGTATTTT.